This is a list of T cell receptor beta chains from one sample in a study of cytomegalovirus exposure and HLA in healthy donors. Only in-frame clones appear in the TCRdb table, and some are missing; sequencing was by immunoSEQ multiplex PCR. The sample holds over 100,000 clones. Specimen: PBMCs. The receptor set was obtained from a man aged 35 to 55 in good health and CMV-seropositive. Each CDR3 is given with its conserved first and last residue. D genes are given only for firm matches.

TRBD2	TRBV9	TRBJ2-1	CASSVARTSGRSSYNEQFF	TGTGCCAGCAGCGTAGCGAGGACTAGCGGGAGGAGCTCCTACAATGAGCAGTTCTTC
TRBD1	TRBV6-5	TRBJ2-3	CASSYSGRGKDTQYF	TGTGCCAGCAGTTACTCCGGCAGGGGGAAAGATACGCAGTATTTT
TRBD1	TRBV27	TRBJ2-5	CASSYRDRGLETQYF	TGTGCCAGCAGTTACCGGGACAGGGGCTTGGAGACCCAGTACTTC
TRBD2	TRBV6-5	TRBJ2-2	CASSYASGTNTGELFF	TGTGCCAGCAGTTACGCTAGCGGGACGAACACCGGGGAGCTGTTTTTT
-	TRBV11-3	TRBJ2-1	CASSPGRGVITEQFF	TGTGCCAGCAGCCCTGGTAGAGGAGTCATTACGGAGCAGTTCTTC
TRBD1	TRBV7-6	TRBJ1-2	CASSMTGTGGAGYTF	TGTGCCAGCAGCATGACCGGGACAGGGGGCGCGGGCTACACCTTC
TRBD1	TRBV7-2	TRBJ1-2	CASSLGVGPGQGPNYGYTF	TGTGCCAGCAGCTTAGGTGTAGGGCCGGGACAGGGGCCTAACTATGGCTACACCTTC
TRBD2	TRBV5-1	TRBJ2-3	CASSLTGGFGDTQYF	TGCGCCAGCAGCTTGACGGGGGGGTTCGGAGATACGCAGTATTTT
TRBD1	TRBV11-3	TRBJ2-1	CASSLAGGPYNEQFF	TGTGCCAGCAGCTTAGCAGGGGGCCCCTACAATGAGCAGTTCTTC
TRBD1	TRBV5-1	TRBJ2-7	CASSLEGTGGEQYF	TGCGCCAGCAGCTTGGAAGGGACAGGGGGCGAGCAGTACTTC
TRBD2	TRBV7-8	TRBJ2-7	CASSGLAGGPYEQYF	TGTGCCAGCAGCGGACTAGCGGGAGGGCCCTACGAGCAGTACTTC
TRBD2	TRBV28	TRBJ2-7	CATWGGNKFDEQYF	TGTGCCACCTGGGGGGGGAATAAGTTTGACGAGCAGTACTTC
-	TRBV5-4	TRBJ2-7	CASSLEPRVNEQYF	TGTGCCAGCAGCTTGGAGCCCAGGGTCAACGAGCAGTACTTC
TRBD1	TRBV5-1	TRBJ2-1	CASSFRDRGPNEQFF	TGCGCCAGCAGCTTCCGGGACAGGGGTCCTAATGAGCAGTTCTTC
-	TRBV30	TRBJ1-5	CAWGRYSNQPQHF	TGTGCCTGGGGTCGCTATAGCAATCAGCCCCAGCATTTT
-	TRBV27	TRBJ1-3	CASSLSTGSGNTIYF	TGTGCCAGCAGTCTCTCGACAGGCTCTGGAAACACCATATATTTT
-	TRBV10-3	TRBJ1-4	CAIGQYNEKLFF	TGTGCCATCGGACAGTATAATGAAAAACTGTTTTTT
-	TRBV14	TRBJ2-5	CASSQEFRGVETQYF	TGTGCCAGCAGCCAAGAATTCAGGGGTGTGGAGACCCAGTACTTC
-	TRBV7-9	TRBJ2-1	CASSLEGNYNEQFF	TGTGCCAGCAGCTTAGAGGGGAACTACAATGAGCAGTTCTTC
-	TRBV2	TRBJ1-2	CASSEQRQRTVYGYTF	TGTGCCAGCAGTGAACAGCGACAGAGAACTGTCTATGGCTACACCTTC
-	TRBV28	TRBJ1-5	CASSASQGVQPQHF	TGTGCCAGCAGTGCCTCACAGGGTGTTCAGCCCCAGCATTTT
TRBD1	TRBV27	TRBJ1-4	CASSLRRTGEKATNEKLFF	TGTGCCAGCAGTTTACGGAGGACAGGGGAGAAAGCAACTAATGAAAAACTGTTTTTT
-	TRBV5-6	TRBJ1-1	CASSSFRRVNTEAFF	TGTGCCAGCAGCTCGTTTCGCAGGGTGAACACTGAAGCTTTCTTT
-	TRBV7-2	TRBJ2-6	CASSLSFRGSGANVLTF	TGTGCCAGCAGCCTCAGTTTTAGGGGTTCTGGGGCCAACGTCCTGACTTTC
TRBD1	TRBV28	TRBJ1-1	CASSWDRGVVTEAFF	TGTGCCAGCAGTTGGGACAGGGGAGTTGTCACTGAAGCTTTCTTT
-	TRBV6-5	TRBJ1-2	CASSSRVISGYTF	TGTGCCAGCAGCTCCAGGGTTATTAGTGGCTACACCTTC
TRBD2	TRBV28	TRBJ2-3	CASSMGLAGGWDTQYF	TGTGCCAGCAGTATGGGACTAGCGGGAGGTTGGGATACGCAGTATTTT
-	TRBV6-1	TRBJ2-7	CASRLLAGDSYEQYF	TGTGCCAGCCGCCTTCTGGCCGGAGATTCCTACGAGCAGTACTTC
-	TRBV15	TRBJ2-7	CATSRDVRRSGYSYEQYF	TGTGCCACCAGCAGAGATGTTCGGCGGAGCGGATACTCCTACGAGCAGTACTTC
TRBD2	TRBV28	TRBJ2-3	CASSLPGTSGRLTDTQYF	TGTGCCAGCAGTTTACCCGGGACTAGCGGGAGGTTGACAGATACGCAGTATTTT
TRBD1	TRBV11-2	TRBJ1-5	CASSSGTGGRQPQHF	TGTGCCAGCAGCTCCGGGACAGGGGGCCGTCAGCCCCAGCATTTT
-	TRBV28	TRBJ1-5	CASSLGRAQPQHF	TGTGCCAGCAGTTTAGGCAGGGCACAGCCCCAGCATTTT
TRBD2	TRBV5-6	TRBJ2-7	CASSPGLAGTPTVEQYF	TGTGCCAGCAGCCCGGGACTAGCGGGAACTCCTACGGTGGAGCAGTACTTC
-	TRBV2	TRBJ2-1	CASTSWAGYNEQFF	TGTGCCAGCACCTCTTGGGCAGGATACAATGAGCAGTTCTTC
-	TRBV6-5	TRBJ1-1	CASSSPRGGNTEAFF	TGTGCCAGCAGTTCCCCCAGGGGTGGGAACACTGAAGCTTTCTTT
TRBD2	TRBV28	TRBJ2-7	CASSLSGGAYEQYF	TGTGCCAGCAGTTTATCGGGGGGAGCCTACGAGCAGTACTTC
TRBD2	TRBV9	TRBJ2-5	CASSVGAGAPETQYF	TGTGCCAGCAGCGTAGGGGCGGGAGCGCCAGAGACCCAGTACTTC
-	TRBV5-8	TRBJ1-1	CASTPVRGGRKWGTEAFF	TGTGCCAGCACCCCGGTTCGGGGGGGCCGGAAGTGGGGCACTGAAGCTTTCTTT
TRBD1	TRBV7-9	TRBJ1-5	CASSLGGVEPQHF	TGTGCCAGCAGCCTAGGGGGCGTTGAGCCCCAGCATTTT
-	TRBV6-5	TRBJ1-1	CASRRGKNTEAFF	TGTGCCAGCAGGAGGGGGAAGAACACTGAAGCTTTCTTT
-	TRBV5-1	TRBJ1-5	CASSPEGAGGQPQHF	TGCGCCAGCAGCCCGGAAGGGGCAGGTGGTCAGCCCCAGCATTTT
-	TRBV5-1	TRBJ2-2	CASSSQGLAANTGELFF	TGCGCCAGCAGCAGCCAGGGGCTAGCGGCGAACACCGGGGAGCTGTTTTTT
TRBD1	TRBV2	TRBJ1-6	CASSWADRANSPLHF	TGTGCCAGCAGTTGGGCGGACAGGGCGAACTCACCCCTCCACTTT
-	TRBV19	TRBJ2-7	CASSTMDSSEQYF	TGTGCCAGTAGTACCATGGACAGCTCGGAGCAGTACTTC
TRBD2	TRBV29-1	TRBJ2-7	CSVDGVEREDSYEQYF	TGCAGCGTTGATGGGGTGGAGCGGGAGGACTCCTACGAGCAGTACTTC
-	TRBV15	TRBJ1-5	CATSRDFTGNQPQHF	TGTGCCACCAGCAGAGATTTTACAGGTAATCAGCCCCAGCATTTT
-	TRBV30	TRBJ1-3	CAWSANRGSGNTIYF	TGTGCCTGGAGTGCGAATCGGGGTTCTGGAAACACCATATATTTT
-	TRBV9	TRBJ1-1	CASSVDPETEAFF	TGTGCCAGCAGCGTAGATCCCGAGACTGAAGCTTTCTTT
-	TRBV28	TRBJ1-2	CASSFVVTGPRRNYGYTF	TGTGCCAGCAGTTTTGTGGTTACGGGTCCTCGAAGAAACTATGGCTACACCTTC
TRBD2	TRBV7-2	TRBJ2-1	CASSLFYGGVYNEQFF	TGTGCCAGCAGCTTATTTTACGGGGGGGTCTACAATGAGCAGTTCTTC
-	TRBV6-6	TRBJ1-1	CASSNRGGLNTEAFF	TGTGCCAGCAGCAACCGGGGGGGACTGAACACTGAAGCTTTCTTT
-	TRBV6-1	TRBJ1-1	CASSEWQGWTVATEAFF	TGTGCCAGCAGTGAGTGGCAGGGGTGGACTGTCGCGACTGAAGCTTTCTTT
TRBD2	TRBV6-5	TRBJ2-7	CASKRTSGSNEQYF	TGTGCCAGCAAAAGGACTAGCGGGAGTAACGAGCAGTACTTC
TRBD2	TRBV11-2	TRBJ2-5	CASSLAGGAETQYF	TGTGCCAGCAGCTTAGCGGGAGGGGCAGAGACCCAGTACTTC
-	TRBV19	TRBJ2-3	CASSIAGVDTQYF	TGTGCCAGTAGTATAGCGGGAGTAGATACGCAGTATTTT
TRBD2	TRBV5-1	TRBJ2-3	CASSFIAGGIQGTDTQYF	TGCGCCAGCAGCTTCATAGCGGGAGGGATTCAGGGCACAGATACGCAGTATTTT
-	TRBV4-2	TRBJ2-7	CASSQEPTGTYEQYF	TGTGCCAGCAGCCAAGAACCGACGGGAACCTACGAGCAGTACTTC